These T cell receptor beta chains were read from a single sample in a study of blood T cells in healthy people across ages. MiXCR was run by TCRdb on the 5' RACE reads, yielding one entry per CDR3 protein. The sample has more than 700,000 distinct CDR3 sequences; 46% are singletons. Sequencing used blood. The receptors shown here come from a man older than 75 in good health. The CDR3 runs from the conserved cysteine through the conserved F or W. A D gene is named only where the DNA matches it firmly. Where a row states a size, it is once, few, many or the class of an expanded clone; other rows omit it.

abundance	j_gene	v_gene	d_gene	CDR3aa	CDR3nt
few	TRBJ1-1	TRBV24-1	TRBD1	CATSDSDRGWEAFF	TGTGCCACCAGTGATTCGGACAGGGGATGGGAAGCTTTCTTT
few	TRBJ2-7	TRBV20-1	TRBD1	CSASLTGATNQRQYEQYF	TGCAGTGCTAGCTTAACAGGGGCGACAAACCAACGACAATACGAGCAGTACTTC
.	TRBJ2-7	TRBV19	.	CASSPRGYSDEQYF	TGTGCCAGTAGTCCAAGGGGGTATTCCGACGAGCAGTACTTC
few	TRBJ2-7	TRBV27	TRBD2	CASSPLRTSGILDYEQYF	TGTGCCAGCAGTCCACTACGGACTAGCGGGATCCTCGACTACGAGCAGTACTTC
.	TRBJ2-5	TRBV10-3	TRBD2	CAISEGASGQETQYF	TGTGCCATCAGTGAGGGCGCTAGCGGGCAAGAGACCCAGTACTTC
.	TRBJ2-5	TRBV7-9	TRBD1	CASGVGTGGQETQYF	TGTGCCAGCGGCGTGGGGACAGGGGGCCAAGAGACCCAGTACTTC
.	TRBJ2-3	TRBV20-1	TRBD2	CSATGTAGDGTDTQYF	TGCAGTGCAACCGGCACAGCGGGAGACGGGACAGATACGCAGTATTTT
.	TRBJ2-5	TRBV7-9	TRBD2	CASSSDLLAGEQETQYF	TGTGCCAGCAGCTCGGACCTCCTAGCGGGTGAGCAAGAGACCCAGTACTTC
.	TRBJ2-3	TRBV29-1	.	CSLRGGGTRGGTDTQYF	TGCAGCCTGAGAGGTGGTGGCACAAGAGGGGGCACAGATACGCAGTATTTT
.	TRBJ1-2	TRBV2	TRBD1	CASRATGNYGYTF	TGTGCCAGCAGGGCGACAGGGAACTATGGCTACACCTTC
few	TRBJ1-1	TRBV7-2	.	CASSPASYTEAFF	TGTGCCAGCAGCCCAGCCAGTTACACTGAAGCTTTCTTT
.	TRBJ2-4	TRBV15	TRBD2	CATSRPSGGLAKNIQYF	TGTGCCACCAGCAGACCATCGGGGGGGTTAGCCAAAAACATTCAGTACTTC
.	TRBJ2-2	TRBV29-1	TRBD1	CSVAGTGVTGELFF	TGCAGCGTAGCCGGGACAGGGGTCACCGGGGAGCTGTTTTTT
few	TRBJ1-1	TRBV12-3/TRBV12-4	.	CASSAQGGNTEAFF	TGTGCCAGCAGTGCCCAGGGAGGCAACACTGAAGCTTTCTTT
few	TRBJ1-2	TRBV5-1	.	CASSRPGAGYGYTF	TGCGCCAGCAGCCGGCCGGGGGCAGGTTATGGCTACACCTTC
many	TRBJ2-1	TRBV21-1	.	CASSKCGEGKGYNEQFF	TGTGCCAGCAGCAAATGCGGCGAGGGAAAGGGGTACAATGAGCAGTTCTTC
.	TRBJ2-3	TRBV7-9	.	CASSLAASWGGGTTDTQYF	TGTGCCAGCAGCTTAGCGGCGTCGTGGGGCGGGGGCACCACAGATACGCAGTATTTT
.	TRBJ2-5	TRBV28	.	CASSLSLSTPREQYF	TGTGCCAGCAGTTTATCCCTATCTACACCCCGAGAGCAGTACTTC
many	TRBJ2-7	TRBV12-3/TRBV12-4	.	CASSPGYEQYF	TGTGCCAGCAGCCCGGGCTACGAGCAGTACTTC
many	TRBJ1-6	TRBV29-1	.	CSVREREQPNSPLHF	TGCAGCGTCCGGGAGAGGGAGCAGCCGAATTCACCCCTCCACTTT
few	TRBJ2-3	TRBV12-3/TRBV12-4	TRBD1	CASSRAFRDRGDTQYF	TGTGCCAGCAGCCGCGCATTCCGGGACAGGGGAGATACGCAGTATTTT
.	TRBJ2-7	TRBV5-1	.	CASSLEVRQYF	TGCGCCAGCAGCTTGGAGGTGCGGCAGTACTTC
few	TRBJ2-3	TRBV29-1	TRBD1	CSAGQGPTDTQYF	TGCAGCGCAGGACAGGGTCCCACAGATACGCAGTATTTT
.	TRBJ2-1	TRBV7-9	.	CASSSGGGQGACEQFF	TGTGCCAGCAGCTCAGGGGGGGGCCAGGGGGCATGTGAGCAGTTCTTC
.	TRBJ2-5	TRBV29-1	TRBD2	CSTDAGTSGPQETQYF	TGCAGCACCGACGCAGGGACTAGCGGACCCCAAGAGACCCAGTACTTC
many	TRBJ2-7	TRBV7-6	TRBD1	CASSRLGGQDGSYEQYF	TGTGCCAGCAGCCGTCTAGGGGGACAGGACGGATCCTACGAGCAGTACTTC
.	TRBJ2-5	TRBV7-2	.	CASSDKRNQETQYF	TGTGCCAGCAGCGATAAGCGGAACCAAGAGACCCAGTACTTC
.	TRBJ2-5	TRBV12-3/TRBV12-4	TRBD1	CASSLGTGGKTQYF	TGTGCCAGCAGTTTAGGGACAGGGGGCAAGACCCAGTACTTC
few	TRBJ1-4	TRBV6-6	TRBD1	CASSAGTGYNEKLFF	TGTGCCAGCAGTGCCGGGACAGGTTATAATGAAAAACTGTTTTTT
.	TRBJ1-5	TRBV12-3/TRBV12-4	.	CASSLIGNQPQHF	TGTGCCAGCAGTTTAATCGGAAATCAGCCCCAGCATTTT
.	TRBJ1-2	TRBV18	.	CASSPRTAKVDYGYTF	TGTGCCAGCTCACCCCGGACAGCCAAGGTGGACTATGGCTACACCTTC
few	TRBJ2-7	TRBV12-3/TRBV12-4	.	CVSSFGGNEQYF	TGTGTCAGCAGTTTTGGGGGTAATGAGCAGTACTTC
.	TRBJ1-2	TRBV29-1	.	CSVELARGNRAANYGYTF	TGCAGCGTTGAGTTGGCTCGAGGTAACAGGGCGGCTAACTATGGCTACACCTTC
.	TRBJ1-6	TRBV11-2	.	CASSLVQSYNSPLHF	TGTGCCAGCAGCTTAGTGCAGAGCTATAATTCACCCCTCCACTTT
once	TRBJ2-7	TRBV5-1	TRBD1	CASSPHVTGGVKDEQYF	TGCGCCAGCAGCCCCCATGTGACAGGGGGCGTTAAGGATGAGCAGTACTTC
.	TRBJ1-4	TRBV7-2	TRBD1	CASSLGDRGFSEKLFF	TGTGCCAGCAGCTTAGGGGACAGGGGATTTAGCGAAAAACTGTTTTTT
.	TRBJ1-1	TRBV20-1	.	CSALDEWTHTEAFF	TGCAGTGCCCTGGATGAGTGGACTCACACTGAAGCTTTCTTT
few	TRBJ1-1	TRBV29-1	.	CSVSGAGNTEAFF	TGCAGCGTATCAGGGGCGGGGAACACTGAAGCTTTCTTT
few	TRBJ2-1	TRBV6-4	.	CASSAKDRLSYNEQFF	TGTGCCAGCAGTGCCAAAGACCGCTTGTCCTACAATGAGCAGTTCTTC
.	TRBJ1-6	TRBV12-3/TRBV12-4	.	CASMIKEDSPLHF	TGTGCCAGCATGATTAAGGAGGATTCACCCCTCCACTTT
few	TRBJ2-7	TRBV20-1	TRBD2	CSAEVTSGSWEQYF	TGCAGTGCCGAGGTCACTAGCGGGAGCTGGGAGCAGTACTTC
.	TRBJ2-7	TRBV11-2	.	CASSFNRVHEQYF	TGTGCCAGCAGCTTTAACAGGGTCCACGAGCAGTACTTC
few	TRBJ2-1	TRBV29-1	TRBD2	CSVEESGGRIGSYNEQFF	TGCAGCGTTGAAGAGTCGGGGGGGAGGATTGGCTCCTACAATGAGCAGTTCTTC
.	TRBJ2-1	TRBV28	.	CAVRDENSYEQFF	TGTGCCGTCCGGGACGAGAACTCCTACGAGCAGTTCTTC
once	TRBJ1-4	TRBV12-3/TRBV12-4	TRBD1	CASRTGTGATNEKLFF	TGTGCCAGCAGGACAGGGACAGGAGCAACTAATGAAAAACTGTTTTTT
.	TRBJ1-2	TRBV6-6	TRBD1	CASSSTDRDYGYTF	TGTGCCAGCAGTAGCACAGACAGGGACTATGGCTACACCTTC
.	TRBJ2-1	TRBV6-4	.	CASSDTRINEQFF	TGTGCCAGCAGTGACACCCGAATCAATGAGCAGTTCTTC
.	TRBJ1-3	TRBV6-5	.	CASSYSNGLGNTIYF	TGTGCCAGCAGTTACTCGAACGGACTCGGAAACACCATATATTTT
few	TRBJ2-5	TRBV12-3/TRBV12-4	.	CASSLSTQQETQYF	TGTGCCAGCAGTTTAAGTACCCAGCAAGAGACCCAGTACTTC
.	TRBJ2-2	TRBV5-1	.	CASRDTGTTGELFF	TGCGCCAGCAGAGATACAGGGACCACCGGGGAGCTGTTTTTT